Reported below is one TCR beta chain. Its target is unknown. Profiling relied on immunoSEQ multiplex PCR, and the TCRdb table lists in-frame clones only, not all of them. The top ten hold over 0.75% of the sample, which has 98,000 or so clones, 80% to 85% seen once. These data are taken from a study of T cell clones after liver transplantation. Study observations and caveats: Conclusions were preliminary, with small, heterogeneous patient groups.

Per the germline V gene, CDR1 is LNHDA and CDR2 is SQIVND (reference sequence). V shed 5 bases and J 8 bases; nucleotides not matched to a gene: 10. There are 16 residues in the CDR3. V and J are TRBV19 and TRBJ2-1; 12 bases map to TRBD1. The TCR sequence derives from a human donor who received a liver transplant. The sequences come from CD4+ T cells from blood, collected before liver transplant. In nucleotides, the CDR3 is TGTGCCAGTAGTGATCCGGGACAGGGGGCATTCCATGAGCAGTTCTTC. Translated, it gives CASSDPGQGAFHEQFF.